Listed below are T cell receptor beta chains from one sample, sequenced in a study of T cell repertoires in cytomegalovirus infection. Via MiXCR, TCRdb re-called the reads, giving one row per CDR3 protein. The sample has some 920,000 distinct CDR3 sequences; about 33% are singletons. These receptors have no known antigen. The sequencing here drew on cultured CD8+ T cells from PBMCs, taken from culture after CMV antigen stimulation. The receptors originated from a human donor in good health (CMV status not recorded). Some clones in this sample may be carry-over from other donors' samples. The CDR3 runs from the conserved cysteine through the conserved F or W. The order of the fields is J gene, D gene, clone size, V gene, CDR3 protein, CDR3 DNA. The D gene is left open where the match is weak. Not every row has a clone size; where given, it reads once, few, many or a size class.

>TRBJ1-2|.|.|TRBV25-1
CASSVSEFYGYTF
TGTGCCAGCAGTGTAAGCGAATTCTATGGCTACACCTTC
>TRBJ1-2|.|.|TRBV13
CASSFALDSYGYTF
TGTGCCAGCAGCTTCGCCCTGGACAGTTATGGCTACACCTTC
>TRBJ1-3|.|few|TRBV7-9
CASSLTTESSGNTIYF
TGTGCCAGCAGCTTAACGACAGAAAGCTCTGGAAACACCATATATTTT
>TRBJ2-1|.|few|TRBV7-9
CASSEIGSPRRNEQFF
TGTGCCAGCAGCGAAATAGGCAGCCCGCGGCGGAATGAGCAGTTCTTC
>TRBJ2-3|.|.|TRBV12-3/TRBV12-4
CASSSRTASDTQYF
TGTGCCAGCAGTTCTAGGACTGCCTCAGATACGCAGTATTTT
>TRBJ1-2|.|.|TRBV7-9
CASSSQGRYNYTF
TGTGCCAGCAGCTCACAAGGGAGGTACAACTACACCTTC
>TRBJ2-7|TRBD1|many|TRBV7-2
CASSWTGGDYEQYF
TGTGCCAGCAGCTGGACAGGGGGCGACTACGAGCAGTACTTC
>TRBJ2-1|.|.|TRBV2
CASSEAVRRPPSYSSYNEQFF
TGTGCCAGCAGTGAAGCGGTGAGGCGCCCACCCTCCTATAGCTCCTACAATGAGCAGTTCTTC
>TRBJ2-3|TRBD2|many|TRBV7-8
CASTLAGGISTDTQYF
TGTGCCAGCACGCTAGCGGGGGGGATTAGCACAGATACGCAGTATTTT
>TRBJ2-5|.|few|TRBV6-5
CASSYGGPGETQYF
TGTGCCAGCAGTTACGGGGGGCCGGGGGAGACCCAGTACTTC
>TRBJ2-1|TRBD1|few|TRBV11-2
CASSLGITGGRGQFF
TGTGCCAGCAGCTTAGGTATAACAGGGGGTAGGGGGCAGTTCTTC
>TRBJ2-7|.|.|TRBV20-1
CSASRRGKTYEQYF
TGCAGTGCTAGTCGGAGGGGGAAGACCTACGAGCAGTACTTC
>TRBJ1-2|.|few|TRBV7-9
CASSLGGASSYGYTF
TGTGCCAGCAGCTTAGGGGGGGCGTCGAGCTATGGCTACACCTTC
>TRBJ1-5|.|many|TRBV5-5
CASSLGQALQPQHF
TGTGCCAGCAGCTTGGGACAGGCACTTCAGCCCCAGCATTTT
>TRBJ2-1|TRBD2|.|TRBV29-1
CSVVGLAGTSSYNEQFF
TGCAGCGTTGTGGGACTAGCGGGGACTAGCTCCTACAATGAGCAGTTCTTC
>TRBJ2-3|TRBD1|many|TRBV4-1
CASSQHEGASTDTQYF
TGCGCCAGCAGCCAACATGAGGGGGCCAGCACAGATACGCAGTATTTT
>TRBJ1-1|.|once|TRBV7-8
CARSYTWNTEAFF
TGTGCCAGAAGCTATACGTGGAACACTGAAGCTTTCTTT
>TRBJ2-7|.|many|TRBV12-3/TRBV12-4
CASSWTPNYEQYF
TGTGCCAGCAGTTGGACACCCAACTACGAGCAGTACTTC
>TRBJ2-7|.|.|TRBV13
CASSSTTLFVHEQYF
TGTGCCAGCAGCTCCACGACCCTTTTCGTCCACGAGCAGTACTTC
>TRBJ2-1|.|.|TRBV25-1
CASSAWGASYNEQFF
TGTGCCAGCAGCGCCTGGGGGGCCTCCTACAATGAGCAGTTCTTC
>TRBJ1-5|.|few|TRBV4-1
CASSRQRQQPQHF
TGCGCCAGCAGCCGACAGCGGCAACAGCCCCAGCATTTT
>TRBJ2-5|.|many|TRBV7-9
CASSLQRGGRQETQYF
TGTGCCAGCAGCTTACAGAGGGGGGGCCGCCAAGAGACCCAGTACTTC
>TRBJ2-1|TRBD1|few|TRBV19
CASGDSHDGVF
TGTGCCAGTGGGGACAGTCATGATGGTGTCTTC
>TRBJ2-3|.|.|TRBV2
CASSDWGGYTDTQYF
TGTGCCAGCAGTGACTGGGGGGGCTACACAGATACGCAGTATTTT
>TRBJ2-6|TRBD1|few|TRBV24-1
CATSGFDRATGANVLTF
TGTGCCACCAGTGGCTTTGACAGGGCCACTGGGGCCAACGTCCTGACTTTC
>TRBJ2-7|.|few|TRBV4-1
CASSPIQGPYEQYF
TGCGCCAGCAGCCCAATACAGGGCCCCTACGAGCAGTACTTC
>TRBJ2-4|TRBD1|.|TRBV6-6
CASRGQPAPKNIQYF
TGTGCCAGCAGGGGACAGCCAGCCCCCAAAAACATTCAGTACTTC
>TRBJ2-3|.|.|TRBV4-2
CASSLGGPLVTDTQYF
TGTGCCAGCAGCCTCGGGGGGCCCCTAGTCACAGATACGCAGTATTTT
>TRBJ1-2|TRBD1|.|TRBV6-5
CASSLTTGFGYTF
TGTGCCAGCAGCCTAACGACAGGGTTCGGCTACACCTTC
>TRBJ2-1|TRBD2|.|TRBV7-3
CASSTKGLAGVPYNEQFF
TGTGCCAGCAGCACGAAGGGGCTAGCGGGGGTCCCCTACAATGAGCAGTTCTTC
>TRBJ2-5|TRBD1|few|TRBV4-3
CASSQEDRGLWETQYF
TGCGCCAGCAGCCAAGAAGACAGGGGGCTCTGGGAGACCCAGTACTTC
>TRBJ1-2|.|.|TRBV27
CASSSGIRGLGYTF
TGTGCCAGCAGTTCAGGGATAAGAGGCTTAGGCTACACCTTC
>TRBJ2-2|.|few|TRBV6-5
CASSEFSRNTGELFF
TGTGCCAGCAGTGAATTCTCAAGGAACACCGGGGAGCTGTTTTTT
>TRBJ2-6|.|.|TRBV9
CASSVGGRPSGANVLTF
TGTGCCAGCAGCGTAGGTGGCAGGCCATCTGGGGCCAACGTCCTGACTTTC
>TRBJ1-1|.|.|TRBV7-2
CASGGQPEAFF
TGTGCCAGCGGCGGGCAGCCAGAAGCTTTCTTT
>TRBJ1-3|TRBD1|.|TRBV12-3/TRBV12-4
CASSRDRERMAGNTIYF
TGTGCCAGCAGCCGGGACAGGGAACGAATGGCTGGAAACACCATATATTTT
>TRBJ1-1|.|many|TRBV6-6
CASSSPMGRLGAEAFF
TGTGCCAGCAGTTCCCCTATGGGCAGGCTTGGGGCTGAAGCTTTCTTT
>TRBJ1-1|.|.|TRBV12-5
CASGLPGPWNTEAFF
TGTGCTAGTGGTTTGCCGGGACCGTGGAACACTGAAGCTTTCTTT
>TRBJ2-4|.|.|TRBV28
CASTPLGTKNIQYF
TGTGCCAGCACTCCCCTCGGAACCAAAAACATTCAGTACTTC
>TRBJ1-1|.|.|TRBV25-1
CASSPGVYTEAFF
TGTGCCAGCAGCCCAGGGGTATATACTGAAGCTTTCTTT
>TRBJ2-5|.|many|TRBV7-2
CASSIGGRSGEETQYF
TGTGCCAGCAGCATAGGGGGTCGGTCAGGGGAAGAGACCCAGTACTTC